The entry below gives a single T cell receptor (beta chain) sequence along with its context. The data were obtained in a study of low-dose radiotherapy and immunotherapy resistance in tumors. Study information: For Cohort 1, fractions of 0.5 Gy were given every 2 weeks, reaching 6.5 Gy overall. While receiving nivolumab 240 mg every two weeks, patients also received ipilimumab 1 mg/kg every six weeks, both intravenously.

Primers targeting TRAV and TRBV primed first-strand cDNA, covering alpha and beta chains. It was with a constant-region primer and a V-primer adapter that TCRs were amplified over around 19 PCR cycles. Following isolation, mRNA was amplified via in vitro transcription. TCRdb re-analysed the reads in MiXCR, keeping a single row per CDR3 protein. The table lists some 82,000 distinct CDR3 sequences, 15% to 20% of them singletons. V was trimmed by 4 bases and J by 3 bases, leaving 10 bases between them. This CDR3 is built from 14 residues. Germline V CDR1 and CDR2: SNHLY, FYNNEI. Time point indicated: before trial treatment. Patients deemed eligible presented with advanced solid tumors lacking tumor-infiltrating lymphocytes.

The clonotype was recovered from a male donor with prostate cancer. The chain joins TRBV2 to TRBJ2-1; the D is unclear. This sample comprised PBMCs, obtained before treatment. The CDR3 nucleotides are TGTGCCAGCAGTGCCCGTGGGGTCTACAATGAGCAGTTCTTC. Encoded protein: CASSARGVYNEQFF.